Presented here are 28 T cell receptor beta chains from one specimen sequenced in a study of identical twins (dated by TCRdb to about 2016). The library relied on 5' RACE. TCRdb names Illumina HiSeq 2000 as the instrument used. The public sequencing data were trimmed at Q25 with fastp and processed into clonotypes with MiXCR by TCRdb, which kept only in-frame beta chains. Every CDR3 protein is listed once, alongside the most common genes and DNA of its rows. The sample includes roughly 630,000 distinct CDR3 sequences, with under 8.5% observed a single time. The ten largest clones represent over 1.5% of the sample. This sample was also put to use in a study of yellow fever vaccine responses in identical twins.

The sample consisted of PBMCs. These receptors were obtained from a woman between 18 and 29 years old in good health.

This clonotype occurred many times. J is TRBJ2-2 and V is TRBV5-1, with D tentatively TRBD2 (5 bases). Germline V gives CDR1 SGHRS, CDR2 YFSETQ. The CDR3 is 15 amino acids. V lost 2 bases to trimming and J lost 0 bases, with 8 bases between them. CDR3 residues: CASSFSGTNTGELFF. The DNA of the CDR3 is TGCGCCAGCAGCTTCTCCGGGACGAACACCGGGGAGCTGTTTTTT.

This clonotype was counted many times. The V call is TRBV12-3 or TRBV12-4, the J call TRBJ2-3; possible D gene TRBD1, 5 bases. This CDR3 has 14 amino acids. V lost 3 bases and J lost 7, with 14 bases in between. The CDR3 nucleotides read TGTGCCAGCAGTTTCCTTCAGGGTAAACATACGCAGTATTTT. Encoded protein: CASSFLQGKHTQYF.

V usage is TRBV5-5 and J usage is TRBJ1-1; D remains ambiguous. The length of the CDR3 is 13 residues. In germline, CDR1 is SGHKS, CDR2 YYEKEE (reference sequence). The V end was cut by 4 bases, the J end by 1 base, with 8 bases between. CDR3 nucleotides: TGTGCCAGCAGCCCGGAGAGGAACACTGAAGCTTTCTTT. Its translation is CASSPERNTEAFF.

V gene TRBV2 combines with J gene TRBJ2-5, with 11 bases fitting TRBD2. This CDR3 region has 14 residues. Trimming took 7 bases from V and 1 from J; bases not matched to a gene: 2. Germline CDR1 and CDR2: SNHLY and FYNNEI. The CDR3 loop reads CASIGTSGQETQYF. The CDR3 bases are TGTGCCAGCATAGGGACTAGCGGCCAAGAGACCCAGTACTTC.

The genes are TRBV9 and TRBJ1-1; no reliable D call. Germline V gives CDR1 SGDLS, CDR2 YYNGEE. The CDR3 spans 14 residues. V lost 0 bases and J lost 3, with 9 bases in between. As DNA, the CDR3 is TGTGCCAGCAGCGTAGACCCTAGGGACACTGAAGCTTTCTTT. This encodes CASSVDPRDTEAFF.

Concerning this clonotype: A much bigger clone sits one base away, suggesting this may be a read error. The gene calls are TRBV7-9 and TRBJ2-3; D not resolved. The V end lost 5 bases, the J end lost 5 bases, and 8 bases lay between the germline ends. The CDR3 contains 12 residues. Germline CDR1 SEHNR, CDR2 FQNEAQ (reference sequence). The CDR3 DNA reads TGTGCCAGCAGCCGTCACAAAGATACGCAGTATTTT. Protein product: CASSRHKDTQYF. Combining the CDR3 with reference TRBV7-9 and TRBJ2-3 gives the whole variable domain DTGVSQNPRHKITKRGQNVTFRCDPISEHNRLYWYRQTLGQGPEFLTYFQNEAQLEKSRLLSDRFSAERPKGSFSTLEIQRTEQGDSAMYLCASSRHKDTQYFGPGTRLTVL.

This clonotype has only a few counts. The rearrangement joins TRBV12-3 or TRBV12-4 to TRBJ2-7, with a possible D match to TRBD1 (6 bases). V lost 3 bases and J lost 0, with 12 bases in between. The CDR3 spans 15 residues. The DNA for the CDR3 is TGTGCCAGCAGTTTGAGCCAGGGGCACTCCTACGAGCAGTACTTC. As protein: CASSLSQGHSYEQYF.

The J gene is TRBJ2-3, the V gene TRBV12-3 or TRBV12-4; 12 bases fit TRBD1. The CDR3 has 16 residues. With 5 bases clipped from V and 3 bases from J, the junction kept 6 bases outside the gene matches. The CDR3 protein is CASSPRDRGRTDTQYF. The CDR3 nucleotides read TGTGCCAGCAGTCCCCGGGACAGGGGGCGGACAGATACGCAGTATTTT.

This clonotype was counted only a few times. This chain links TRBV2 with TRBJ2-3; D call uncertain. Trimming stripped 7 bases from V and 0 bases from J, with 8 bases between. The germline gives CDR1 SNHLY, CDR2 FYNNEI. This CDR3 has 13 residues. The CDR3 DNA is TGTGCCAGCACCCAGGACAGCACAGATACGCAGTATTTT. Translating gives CASTQDSTDTQYF.

This chain links TRBV20-1 with TRBJ1-2, with D possibly being TRBD1 (6 bases). The CDR3 is 13 residues long. V gave up 6 bases and J gave up 3 bases, with 14 bases separating them. Germline CDR1 and CDR2: DFQATT and SNEGSKA (reference sequence). The CDR3 DNA reads as TGCAGTGCCGGGGGGCAGGGTGACTATGGCTACACCTTC. Its translation: CSAGGQGDYGYTF.

This clonotype was picked up a small number of times. This chain joins TRBV3-1 and TRBJ2-1, with D tentatively TRBD2 (6 bases). The length of the CDR3 is 12 residues. Trimming stripped 4 bases from V and 8 bases from J, with 9 bases between. Germline-derived CDR1 and CDR2 are LGHDT and YNNKEL (reference sequence). The chain's CDR3 is CASSPGLYEQFF. The CDR3 nucleotides are TGTGCCAGCAGCCCGGGACTTTATGAGCAGTTCTTC.

V and J are TRBV10-2 and TRBJ2-5, with D uncertain. The CDR3 covers 14 residues. The V and J ends lost 6 bases and 2 bases respectively, with 13 bases between them. The germline V gene encodes CDR1 WSHSY and CDR2 SAAADI. CDR3 DNA: TGCGCCAGCAGCGACCTTGGGGAACAAGAGACCCAGTACTTC. Amino acid sequence: CASSDLGEQETQYF.

This clonotype turned up a few times. The rearrangement joins TRBV5-1 to TRBJ2-5; 12 nucleotides agree with TRBD2. V shed 0 bases and J 5 bases; nucleotides not matched to a gene: 5. CDR1 and CDR2 from the germline V gene are SGHRS and YFSETQ. CDR3 length equals 16 residues. The CDR3 DNA is TGCGCCAGCAGCTTGGCTAGCGGGGGGGTCCGGGAGACCCAGTACTTC. The encoded protein is CASSLASGGVRETQYF.

This clonotype occurred a few times. V is TRBV20-1 and J is TRBJ2-1; 13 nucleotides line up with TRBD2. Germline lookup yields CDR1 DFQATT and CDR2 SNEGSKA (reference sequence). The CDR3 has 18 residues. V lost 6 bases, J lost 8 bases, and 19 bases stayed unmatched. The CDR3 nucleotides are TGCAGTGCCCTCCCGGGACACTGGACTAGCGGGAGTTCGGATGAGCAGTTCTTC. The encoded protein is CSALPGHWTSGSSDEQFF.

This clonotype showed up many times. The chain's CDR3 is CAISESGLAGDNEQFF. The CDR3 region has the DNA TGTGCCATCAGTGAGTCGGGGCTAGCGGGGGACAATGAGCAGTTCTTC. This rearrangement joins TRBV10-3 to TRBJ2-1; 10 bases line up with TRBD2. Trimming took 0 bases from V and 5 from J; bases not matched to a gene: 4. The CDR3 loop spans 16 amino acids. Germline CDR1 reads ENHRY; CDR2 reads SYGVKD.

This clonotype was seen only a few times. The chain couples TRBV3-1 to TRBJ2-2; D possibly corresponds to TRBD2 (6 bases). The V end lost 3 bases, the J end lost 4 bases, and 12 bases lay between the germline ends. The CDR3 length is 15 residues. Germline V gene lookup returns CDR1 LGHDT and CDR2 YNNKEL (reference sequence). The CDR3 bases are TGTGCCAGCAGCCACTGGAGGGACTCCACCGGGGAGCTGTTTTTT. As protein: CASSHWRDSTGELFF.

This clonotype has ten or more counts. For the CDR3, the DNA is TGTGCCAGCAACGGACAGGGGGGATATGGCTACACCTTC. It translates to CASNGQGGYGYTF. The rearrangement links TRBV3-1 to TRBJ1-2; 10 bases line up with TRBD1. V trimming: 7 bases; J trimming: 5 bases; junction bases outside the gene matches: 4. Germline-derived CDR1 and CDR2 are LGHDT and YNNKEL (reference sequence). The CDR3 has 13 residues. Based on the CDR3 plus reference TRBV3-1 and TRBJ1-2, the full variable domain is DTAVSQTPKYLVTQMGNDKSIKCEQNLGHDTMYWYKQDSKKFLKIMFSYNNKELIINETVPNRFSPKSPDKAHLNLHINSLELGDSAVYFCASNGQGGYGYTFGSGTRLTVV.

This clonotype was counted only a few times. The rearrangement joins TRBV5-1 to TRBJ2-5, with 7 nucleotides matching TRBD2. The CDR3 runs 15 residues. The V and J ends lost 2 bases and 3 bases, in that order; junction bases with no gene match: 7. Per the germline V gene, CDR1 is SGHRS and CDR2 is YFSETQ. The CDR3 here is CASSFAGEAKETQYF. CDR3 in DNA: TGCGCCAGCAGCTTTGCGGGAGAGGCGAAAGAGACCCAGTACTTC.

This clonotype was seen repeatedly, ten times or more. This rearrangement joins TRBV7-2 to TRBJ1-1; D is uncertain. V gave up 5 bases and J gave up 0 bases, with 10 bases separating them. Germline V gene sequence: CDR1 SGHTA, CDR2 FQGNSA. The CDR3 runs to 14 residues. CDR3 protein: CASSPSTMNTEAFF. The DNA of the CDR3 is TGTGCCAGCAGCCCTAGTACCATGAACACTGAAGCTTTCTTT.

The chain uses TRBV5-1 and TRBJ2-7; 10 bases align to TRBD1. V dropped 4 bases and J dropped 3; count of bases not matched to a gene: 7. Germline V gene sequence: CDR1 SGHRS, CDR2 YFSETQ. This CDR3 has 15 residues. CDR3 coding DNA: TGCGCCAGCAGCACCAACGGGGACAGGGGCTACGAGCAGTACTTC. Translating gives CASSTNGDRGYEQYF.

In its sample, this clonotype was seen many times. V and J are TRBV24-1 and TRBJ1-1; weak D call: TRBD1 (5 bases). The germline V gene has CDR1 KGHDR and CDR2 SFDVKD. Trimming took off 12 bases at V and 4 bases at J, with 17 bases between the two ends. CDR3 length: 13 residues. In nucleotides, the CDR3 is TGTGCCTCCCGAGGGGAGTTGGGCACTGAAGCTTTCTTT. It is translated as CASRGELGTEAFF.

This clonotype was counted only a few times. The CDR3 here is CASSFGLAGGSEQYF. For the CDR3, the DNA is TGTGCCAGCAGCTTTGGACTAGCGGGAGGGAGCGAGCAGTACTTC. J is TRBJ2-7 and V is TRBV7-9, with 15 bases aligning to TRBD2. Looked up from germline, CDR1 is SEHNR and CDR2 is FQNEAQ (reference sequence). V was clipped by 3 bases and J by 6 bases; unmatched bases: 3. CDR3 length: 15 residues.

This clonotype was counted many times. V gene TRBV2 combines with J gene TRBJ2-1; TRBD2 matches 7 bases. Losses at the gene ends were 1 base for V and 7 bases for J; bases not matched to a gene: 10. Germline CDR1 reads SNHLY; CDR2 reads FYNNEI. This CDR3 comprises 16 residues. In nucleotides, the CDR3 is TGTGCCAGCAGTGAAGTGTACGGGGGGAGTATGAATGAGCAGTTCTTC. Its protein product is CASSEVYGGSMNEQFF. The variable domain in full, completed from reference TRBV2 and TRBJ2-1, reads EPEVTQTPSHQVTQMGQEVILRCVPISNHLYFYWYRQILGQKVEFLVSFYNNEISEKSEIFDDQFSVERPDGSNFTLKIRSTKLEDSAMYFCASSEVYGGSMNEQFFGPGTRLTVL.

This chain joins TRBV4-2 and TRBJ2-5; 14 nucleotides align to TRBD2. Trimming cost V 0 bases and J 4 bases; bases outside gene matches: 10. CDR1 LGHNA and CDR2 YNFKEQ come from the germline V gene. CDR3 length: 19 residues. The CDR3 DNA follows: TGTGCCAGCAGCCAAGAGGGGCCGGGACTAGCGGGAGTCAGAGAGACCCAGTACTTC. Amino acids: CASSQEGPGLAGVRETQYF.

In its sample, this clonotype was seen many times. CDR3 coding DNA: TGTGCCAGCAGCCCGGACAGGGGGTATTACACTGAAGCTTTCTTT. Translation gives CASSPDRGYYTEAFF. The V gene is TRBV4-2, the J gene TRBJ1-1, with TRBD1 identical over 10 bases. This CDR3 has 15 residues. J lost 3 bases, V lost 4 bases, and 5 bases had no gene match. Germline CDR1 is LGHNA and CDR2 is YNFKEQ.

The CDR3 sequence is CSARFPLSGGGGELFF. The CDR3 DNA follows: TGCAGTGCTAGATTCCCATTATCGGGAGGAGGCGGGGAGCTGTTTTTT. The chain has TRBV20-1 and TRBJ2-2; 7 bases map to TRBD2. J was trimmed by 7 bases and V by 2 bases; bases with no gene match: 13. Germline-derived CDR1 and CDR2 are DFQATT and SNEGSKA (reference sequence). CDR3 size: 16 residues.

Ten or more counts support this clonotype. This sequence joins TRBV29-1 and TRBJ1-1; D call uncertain. Trimming shortened V by 3 bases and J by 1 base, and 9 bases separated the two germline ends. CDR3 length: 13 amino acids. The germline gives CDR1 SQVTM, CDR2 ANQGSEA. CDR3 coding DNA: TGCAGCGTTGATAGCACACCGAACACTGAAGCTTTCTTT. Amino acids: CSVDSTPNTEAFF.

A remark on this clonotype: The CDR3 carries no conserved terminal phenylalanine or tryptophan, so it likely arises from a read error. The genes are TRBV7-9 and TRBJ2-2; 9 nucleotides match TRBD1. V was clipped by 6 bases and J by 6 bases; unmatched bases: 5. The CDR3 contains 14 residues. Germline values: CDR1 SEHNR, CDR2 FQNEAQ (reference sequence). CDR3 nucleotide sequence: TGTGCCAGCAGGCAACAGGGGGCGGCCGGGGAGCTGTTTCTT. Translation gives CASRQQGAAGELFL.